The rows below give T cell receptor beta chains drawn from one sample of a study of graft-versus-host responses after intestinal transplantation. Only in-frame clones appear in the TCRdb table, and some are missing; sequencing was by immunoSEQ multiplex PCR. The table records around 30,000 clones, 85% to 95% of them present only once. The sequences come from PBMCs, collected approximately 69 days after intestinal transplant. These receptors originate from a human patient who received an intestinal transplant, so some T cells may come from the graft donor. Both conserved end residues are part of each CDR3. A D gene is named only where the DNA matches it firmly. Rows may omit the clone size; those that give it use once, few, many or a size class.

>15|TRBV6-1|TRBJ2-7|-|-
CASSLSAGVDYEQYF
TGTGCCAGCAGTTTGTCAGCGGGTGTCGACTACGAGCAGTACTTC
>15|TRBV10-2|TRBJ1-3|-|-
CASSEHTLSGNTIYF
TGCGCCAGCAGTGAGCATACCCTCTCTGGAAACACCATATATTTT
>13|TRBV2|TRBJ1-6|-|-
CASFRDYNSPLHF
TGTGCCAGCTTCAGGGACTATAATTCACCCCTCCACTTT
>15|TRBV25-1|TRBJ1-4|-|-
CASSGFGETDEKLFF
TGTGCCAGCAGTGGCTTCGGGGAGACGGATGAAAAACTGTTTTTT
>13|TRBV7-9|TRBJ2-7|once|-
CASSSGTPREQYF
TGTGCCAGCAGCTCCGGGACTCCCAGGGAGCAGTACTTC
>14|TRBV27|TRBJ2-7|-|-
CASRPGSPSYEQYF
TGTGCCAGCAGACCCGGGTCCCCCTCCTACGAGCAGTACTTC
>15|TRBV4-1|TRBJ2-7|-|-
CASSQAIRALYEQYF
TGCGCCAGCAGCCAAGCCATAAGGGCTCTCTACGAGCAGTACTTC
>16|TRBV15|TRBJ1-4|-|-
CATSPDLVQDNEKLFF
TGTGCCACCAGCCCTGATCTGGTGCAGGATAATGAAAAACTGTTTTTT
>15|TRBV15|TRBJ2-5|-|-
CATSRGLGDPATQYF
TGTGCCACCAGCAGAGGACTTGGGGACCCGGCGACCCAGTACTTC
>15|TRBV27|TRBJ2-2|-|TRBD1
CASRSTGGYTGELFF
TGTGCCAGCAGATCGACAGGGGGATACACCGGGGAGCTGTTTTTT
>15|TRBV7-3|TRBJ2-1|-|-
CASSSPGPSYNEQFF
TGTGCCAGCAGCTCCCCCGGACCCTCCTACAATGAGCAGTTCTTC
>15|TRBV28|TRBJ2-7|-|TRBD2
CASSWTSGTRYEQYF
TGTGCCAGCAGTTGGACTAGCGGGACACGATACGAGCAGTACTTC
>13|TRBV28|TRBJ1-1|-|-
CASSRGGETEAFF
TGTGCCAGCAGCCGGGGGGGGGAAACTGAAGCTTTCTTT
>16|TRBV7-9|TRBJ2-1|-|-
CASSSLHPSSYNEQFF
TGTGCCAGCAGCTCGCTGCACCCGAGCTCCTACAATGAGCAGTTCTTC
>15|TRBV2|TRBJ2-3|-|TRBD2
CASVKLAGDTDTQYF
TGTGCCAGCGTGAAACTAGCGGGAGACACAGATACGCAGTATTTT
>12|TRBV19|TRBJ1-1|-|-
CASKRGNTEAFF
TGTGCCAGTAAAAGAGGGAACACTGAAGCTTTCTTT
>14|TRBV19|TRBJ2-7|-|TRBD1
CASSSWTGNYEQYF
TGTGCCAGTAGTTCTTGGACAGGGAACTACGAGCAGTACTTC
>15|TRBV18|TRBJ2-7|-|TRBD1
CASSQTGGSGIEQYF
TGTGCCAGCTCCCAAACAGGGGGCTCGGGTATCGAGCAGTACTTC
>13|TRBV5-6|TRBJ2-5|once|-
CASNPVAQETQYF
TGTGCCAGCAACCCCGTGGCACAAGAGACCCAGTACTTC
>13|TRBV7-8|TRBJ2-3|-|-
CAIRVVGTDTQYF
TGTGCCATCCGGGTGGTTGGCACAGATACGCAGTATTTT
>15|TRBV19|TRBJ2-1|-|-
CASSHRDTTYNEQFF
TGTGCCAGTAGTCACCGGGACACAACCTACAATGAGCAGTTCTTC
>14|TRBV4-1|TRBJ2-5|-|-
CASSQAGQQETQYF
TGCGCCAGCAGCCAAGCCGGACAACAAGAGACCCAGTACTTC
>11|TRBV7-9|TRBJ2-7|once|-
CASSLSYEQYF
TGTGCCAGCAGCTTAAGTTACGAGCAGTACTTC
>18|TRBV27|TRBJ2-1|-|TRBD2
CASRGLAGPPSSYNEQFF
TGTGCCAGCAGGGGACTAGCGGGCCCCCCGAGCTCCTACAATGAGCAGTTCTTC
>12|TRBV7-9|TRBJ2-2|-|-
CASARSTGELFF
TGTGCCAGTGCCCGGTCCACCGGGGAGCTGTTTTTT
>14|TRBV4-1|TRBJ1-5|-|-
CASVPPLGHQPQHF
TGCGCCAGCGTCCCTCCTCTGGGACATCAGCCCCAGCATTTT
>14|TRBV10-3|TRBJ1-3|once|-
CAITRDLSGNTIYF
TGTGCCATCACCCGGGACCTCTCTGGAAACACCATATATTTT
>13|TRBV19|TRBJ1-5|-|-
CASSPGYNQPQHF
TGTGCCAGTAGTCCCGGGTACAATCAGCCCCAGCATTTT